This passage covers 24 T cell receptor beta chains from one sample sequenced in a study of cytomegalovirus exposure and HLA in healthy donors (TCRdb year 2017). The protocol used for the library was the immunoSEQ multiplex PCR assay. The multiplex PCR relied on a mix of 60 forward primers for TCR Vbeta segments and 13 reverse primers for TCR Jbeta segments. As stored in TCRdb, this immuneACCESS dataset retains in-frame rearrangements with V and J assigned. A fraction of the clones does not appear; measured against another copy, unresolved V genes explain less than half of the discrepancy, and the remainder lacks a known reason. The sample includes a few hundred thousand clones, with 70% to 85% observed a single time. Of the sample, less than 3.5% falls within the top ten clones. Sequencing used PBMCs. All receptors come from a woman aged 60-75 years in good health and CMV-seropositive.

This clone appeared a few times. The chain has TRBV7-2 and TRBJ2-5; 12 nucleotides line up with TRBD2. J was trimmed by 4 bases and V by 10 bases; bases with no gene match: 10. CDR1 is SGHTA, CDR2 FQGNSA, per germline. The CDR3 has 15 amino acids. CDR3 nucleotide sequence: TGTGCCACCACGCTAGCGGGGGGGCCAGGAGAGACCCAGTACTTC. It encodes CATTLAGGPGETQYF.

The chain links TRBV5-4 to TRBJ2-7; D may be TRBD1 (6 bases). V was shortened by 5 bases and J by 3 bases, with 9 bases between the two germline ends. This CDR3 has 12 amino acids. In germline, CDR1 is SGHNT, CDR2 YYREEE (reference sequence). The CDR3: CASRQTGYEQYF. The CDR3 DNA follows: TGTGCCAGCAGACAGACAGGCTACGAGCAGTACTTC. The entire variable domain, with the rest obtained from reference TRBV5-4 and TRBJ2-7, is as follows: ETGVTQSPTHLIKTRGQQVTLRCSSQSGHNTVSWYQQALGQGPQFIFQYYREEENGRGNFPPRFSGLQFPNYSSELNVNALELDDSALYLCASRQTGYEQYFGPGTRLTVT.

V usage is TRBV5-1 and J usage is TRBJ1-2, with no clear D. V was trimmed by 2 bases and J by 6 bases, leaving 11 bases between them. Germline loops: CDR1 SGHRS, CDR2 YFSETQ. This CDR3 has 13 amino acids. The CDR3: CASSFGQANGYTF. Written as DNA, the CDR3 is TGCGCCAGCAGCTTTGGGCAGGCTAATGGCTACACCTTC. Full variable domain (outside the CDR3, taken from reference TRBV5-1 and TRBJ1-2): KAGVTQTPRYLIKTRGQQVTLSCSPISGHRSVSWYQQTPGQGLQFLFEYFSETQRNKGNFPGRFSGRQFSNSRSEMNVSTLELGDSALYLCASSFGQANGYTFGSGTRLTVV.

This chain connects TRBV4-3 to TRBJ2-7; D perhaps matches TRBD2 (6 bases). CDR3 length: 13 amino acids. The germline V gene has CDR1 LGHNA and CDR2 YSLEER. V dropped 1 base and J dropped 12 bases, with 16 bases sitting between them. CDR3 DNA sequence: TGCGCCAGCAGCCAAGTTTATGGAGGGAGAAGGTACTTC. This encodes CASSQVYGGRRYF.

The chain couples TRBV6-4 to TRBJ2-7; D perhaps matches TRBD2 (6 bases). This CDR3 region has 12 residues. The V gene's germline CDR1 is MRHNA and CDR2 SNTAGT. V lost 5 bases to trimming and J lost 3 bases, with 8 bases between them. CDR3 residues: CASSLRGYEQYF. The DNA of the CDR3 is TGTGCCAGCAGTCTGCGGGGCTACGAGCAGTACTTC.

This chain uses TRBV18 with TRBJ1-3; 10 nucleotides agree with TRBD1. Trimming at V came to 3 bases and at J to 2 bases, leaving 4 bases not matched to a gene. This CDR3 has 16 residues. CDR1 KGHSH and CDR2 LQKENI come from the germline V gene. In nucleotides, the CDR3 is TGTGCCAGCTCACCTTCCGGGACAGGGGCTGGAAACACCATATATTTT. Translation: CASSPSGTGAGNTIYF.

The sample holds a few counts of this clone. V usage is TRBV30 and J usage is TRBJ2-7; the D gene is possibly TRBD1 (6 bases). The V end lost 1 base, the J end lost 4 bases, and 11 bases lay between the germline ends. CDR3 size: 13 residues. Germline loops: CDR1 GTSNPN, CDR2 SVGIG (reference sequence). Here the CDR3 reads CAWSDTGIYEQYF. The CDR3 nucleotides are TGTGCCTGGAGTGATACAGGGATATACGAGCAGTACTTC.

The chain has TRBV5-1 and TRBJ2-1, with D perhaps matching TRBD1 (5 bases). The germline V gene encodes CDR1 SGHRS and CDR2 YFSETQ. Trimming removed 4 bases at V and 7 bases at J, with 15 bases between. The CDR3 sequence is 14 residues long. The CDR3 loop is CASSLYRGQNEQFF. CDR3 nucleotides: TGCGCCAGCAGCCTATATAGAGGACAAAATGAGCAGTTCTTC.

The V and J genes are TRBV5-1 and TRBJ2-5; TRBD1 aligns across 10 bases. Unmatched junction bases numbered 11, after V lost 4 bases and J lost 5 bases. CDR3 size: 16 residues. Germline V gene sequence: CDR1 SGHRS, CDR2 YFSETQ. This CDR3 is CASSPTGTGVGETQYF. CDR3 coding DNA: TGCGCCAGCAGCCCCACCGGGACAGGGGTCGGCGAGACCCAGTACTTC.

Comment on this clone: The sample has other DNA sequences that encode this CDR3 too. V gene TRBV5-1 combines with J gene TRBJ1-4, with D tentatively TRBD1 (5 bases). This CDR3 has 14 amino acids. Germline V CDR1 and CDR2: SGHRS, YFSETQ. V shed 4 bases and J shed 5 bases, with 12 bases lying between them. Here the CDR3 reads CASSLGTANEKLFF. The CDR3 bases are TGCGCCAGCAGCCTTGGGACTGCAAATGAAAAACTGTTTTTT.

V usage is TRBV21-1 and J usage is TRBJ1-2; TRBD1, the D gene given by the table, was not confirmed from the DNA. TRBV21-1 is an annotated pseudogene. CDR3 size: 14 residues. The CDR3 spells CASSKGGRGEGYTF. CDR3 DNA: TGTGCCAGCAGCAAAGGGGGCAGGGGAGAGGGCTACACCTTC.

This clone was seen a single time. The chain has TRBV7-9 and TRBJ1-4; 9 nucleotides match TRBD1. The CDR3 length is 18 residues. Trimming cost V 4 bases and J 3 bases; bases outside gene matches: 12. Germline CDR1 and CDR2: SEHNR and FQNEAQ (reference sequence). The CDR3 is CASSYGTGGAGSNEKLFF. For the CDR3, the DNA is TGTGCCAGCAGCTACGGAACAGGGGGCGCCGGTTCTAATGAAAAACTGTTTTTT.

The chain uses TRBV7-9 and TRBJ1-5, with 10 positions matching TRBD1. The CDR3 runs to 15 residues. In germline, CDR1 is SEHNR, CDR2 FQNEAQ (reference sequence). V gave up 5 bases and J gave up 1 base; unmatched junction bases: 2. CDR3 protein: CASSPDRGSNQPQHF. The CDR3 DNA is TGTGCCAGCAGCCCGGACAGGGGGAGCAATCAGCCCCAGCATTTT.

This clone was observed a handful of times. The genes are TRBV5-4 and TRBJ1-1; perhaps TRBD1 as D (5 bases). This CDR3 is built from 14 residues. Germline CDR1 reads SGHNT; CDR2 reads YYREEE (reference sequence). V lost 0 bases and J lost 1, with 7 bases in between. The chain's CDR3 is CASSLGGGNTEAFF. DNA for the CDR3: TGTGCCAGCAGCTTGGGGGGCGGGAACACTGAAGCTTTCTTT. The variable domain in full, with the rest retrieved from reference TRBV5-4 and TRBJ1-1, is ETGVTQSPTHLIKTRGQQVTLRCSSQSGHNTVSWYQQALGQGPQFIFQYYREEENGRGNFPPRFSGLQFPNYSSELNVNALELDDSALYLCASSLGGGNTEAFFGQGTRLTVV.

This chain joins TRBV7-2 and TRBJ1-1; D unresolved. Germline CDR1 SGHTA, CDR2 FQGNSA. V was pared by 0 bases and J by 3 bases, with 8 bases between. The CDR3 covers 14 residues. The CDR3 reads CASSLAPGDTEAFF. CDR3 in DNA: TGTGCCAGCAGCTTAGCCCCGGGAGACACTGAAGCTTTCTTT.

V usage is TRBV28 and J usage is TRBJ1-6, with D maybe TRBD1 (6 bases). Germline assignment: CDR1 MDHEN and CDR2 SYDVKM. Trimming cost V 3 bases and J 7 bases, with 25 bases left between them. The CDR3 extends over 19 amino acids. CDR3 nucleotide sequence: TGTGCCAGCAGTTTGGGGGGGGCCTCGGGGGTAGGAATCAATTCACCCCTCCACTTT. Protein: CASSLGGASGVGINSPLHF.

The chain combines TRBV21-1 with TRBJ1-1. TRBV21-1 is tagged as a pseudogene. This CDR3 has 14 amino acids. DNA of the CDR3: TGTGCCAGCAGCACCGCCGAGGCAAGCACTGAAGCTTTCTTT. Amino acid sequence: CASSTAEASTEAFF.

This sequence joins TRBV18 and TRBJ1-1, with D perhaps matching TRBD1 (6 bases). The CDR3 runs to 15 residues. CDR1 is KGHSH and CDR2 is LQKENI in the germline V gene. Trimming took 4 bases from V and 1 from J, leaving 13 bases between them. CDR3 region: CASSQLQGENTEAFF. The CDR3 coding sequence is TGTGCCAGCTCACAGCTACAGGGTGAGAACACTGAAGCTTTCTTT.

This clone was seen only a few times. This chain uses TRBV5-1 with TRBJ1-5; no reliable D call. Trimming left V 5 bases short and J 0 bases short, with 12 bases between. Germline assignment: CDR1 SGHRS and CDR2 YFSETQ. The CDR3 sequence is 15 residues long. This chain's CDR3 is CASRPSALSNQPQHF. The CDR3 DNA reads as TGCGCCAGCAGGCCGAGTGCGCTTAGCAATCAGCCCCAGCATTTT.

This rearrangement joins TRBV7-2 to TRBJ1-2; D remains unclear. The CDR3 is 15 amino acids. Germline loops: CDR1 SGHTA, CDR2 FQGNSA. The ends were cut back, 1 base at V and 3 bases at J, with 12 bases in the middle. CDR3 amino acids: CASSLESARYYGYTF. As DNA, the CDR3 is TGTGCCAGCAGCTTAGAGTCCGCGCGCTACTATGGCTACACCTTC. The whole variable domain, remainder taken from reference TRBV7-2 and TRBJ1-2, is GAGVSQSPSNKVTEKGKDVELRCDPISGHTALYWYRQSLGQGLEFLIYFQGNSAPDKSGLPSDRFSAERTGGSVSTLTIQRTQQEDSAVYLCASSLESARYYGYTFGSGTRLTVV.

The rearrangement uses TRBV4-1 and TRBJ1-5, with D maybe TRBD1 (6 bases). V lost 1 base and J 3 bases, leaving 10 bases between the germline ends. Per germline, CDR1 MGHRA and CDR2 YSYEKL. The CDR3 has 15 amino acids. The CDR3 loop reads CASSQGQENNQPQHF. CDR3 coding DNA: TGCGCCAGCAGCCAAGGACAGGAAAACAATCAGCCCCAGCATTTT.

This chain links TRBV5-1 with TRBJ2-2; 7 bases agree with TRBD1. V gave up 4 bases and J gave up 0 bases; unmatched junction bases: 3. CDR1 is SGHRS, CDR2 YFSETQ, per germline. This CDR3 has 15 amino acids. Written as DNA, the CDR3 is TGCGCCAGCAGCCTCGGGACAGCGAACACCGGGGAGCTGTTTTTT. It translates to CASSLGTANTGELFF.

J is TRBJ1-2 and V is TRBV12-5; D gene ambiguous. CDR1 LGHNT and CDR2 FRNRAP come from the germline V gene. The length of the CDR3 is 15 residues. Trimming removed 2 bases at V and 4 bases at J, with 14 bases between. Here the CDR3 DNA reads TGTGCTAGTGGTTTGTTCGTATGGGCAGGCTATGGCTACACCTTC. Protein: CASGLFVWAGYGYTF.

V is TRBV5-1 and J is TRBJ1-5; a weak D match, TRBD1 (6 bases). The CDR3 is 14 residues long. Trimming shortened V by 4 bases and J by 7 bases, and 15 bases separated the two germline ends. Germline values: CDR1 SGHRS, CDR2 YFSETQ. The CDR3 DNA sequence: TGCGCCAGCAGCCGTCTGGGTCAGGGGCAGCCCCAGCATTTT. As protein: CASSRLGQGQPQHF.